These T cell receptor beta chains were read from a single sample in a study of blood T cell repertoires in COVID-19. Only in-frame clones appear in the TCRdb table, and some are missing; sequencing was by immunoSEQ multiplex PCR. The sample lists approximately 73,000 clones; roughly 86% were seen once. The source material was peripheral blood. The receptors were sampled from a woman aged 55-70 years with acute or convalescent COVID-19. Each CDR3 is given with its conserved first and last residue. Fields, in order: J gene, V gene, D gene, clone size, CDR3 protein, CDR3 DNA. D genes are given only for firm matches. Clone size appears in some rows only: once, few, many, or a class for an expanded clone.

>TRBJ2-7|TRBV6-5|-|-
CASVRGSSYEQYF
TGTGCCAGCGTCCGAGGGAGCTCCTACGAGCAGTACTTC
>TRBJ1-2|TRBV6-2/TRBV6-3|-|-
CASSQPQGANYGYTF
TGTGCCAGCAGTCAGCCCCAGGGTGCTAACTATGGCTACACCTTC
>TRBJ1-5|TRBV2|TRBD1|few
CASTGQGDQPQHF
TGTGCCAGCACCGGACAGGGAGATCAGCCCCAGCATTTT
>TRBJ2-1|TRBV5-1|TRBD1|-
CASSLRGLGSEQFF
TGCGCCAGCAGCTTGAGGGGGCTAGGCAGTGAGCAGTTCTTC
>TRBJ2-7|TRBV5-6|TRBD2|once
CASSLAPSGSYEQYF
TGTGCCAGCAGCTTGGCCCCTAGCGGCTCCTACGAGCAGTACTTC
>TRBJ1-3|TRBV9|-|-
CASSVGLDSPGNTIYF
TGTGCCAGCAGCGTAGGACTGGATTCCCCCGGAAACACCATATATTTT
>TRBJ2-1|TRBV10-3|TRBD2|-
CAISVGTRRGTEQFF
TGTGCCATCAGTGTGGGGACTAGGAGGGGGACTGAGCAGTTCTTC
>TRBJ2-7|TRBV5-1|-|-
CASSLTPGEQYF
TGCGCCAGCAGCTTGACCCCGGGGGAGCAGTACTTC
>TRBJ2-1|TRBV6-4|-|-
CASSDSRGGEQFF
TGTGCCAGCAGTGACTCTAGGGGCGGCGAGCAGTTCTTC
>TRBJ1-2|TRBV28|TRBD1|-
CASSLPDRGNYGYTF
TGTGCCAGCAGTTTGCCTGACAGGGGAAACTATGGCTACACCTTC
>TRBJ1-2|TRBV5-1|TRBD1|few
CASSKPGQGVSDGYTF
TGCGCCAGCAGCAAACCGGGACAGGGGGTTTCTGATGGCTACACCTTC
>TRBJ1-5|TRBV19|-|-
CASTLVGNSNQPQHF
TGTGCCAGCACCTTGGTCGGGAATAGCAATCAGCCCCAGCATTTT
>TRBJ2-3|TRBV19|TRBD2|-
CASGNRLAGGPATTDTQYF
TGTGCCAGTGGCAACAGACTAGCGGGGGGGCCTGCTACCACAGATACGCAGTATTTT
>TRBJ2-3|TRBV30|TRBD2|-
CAWSAQRGGRTDTQYF
TGTGCCTGGAGCGCTCAAAGGGGCGGGAGAACAGATACGCAGTATTTT
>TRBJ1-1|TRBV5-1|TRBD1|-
CASSRDRNTEAFF
TGCGCCAGCAGCAGGGACAGGAACACTGAAGCTTTCTTT
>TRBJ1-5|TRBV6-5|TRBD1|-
CASTLPGGINQPQHF
TGTGCCAGCACCCTGCCAGGGGGGATCAATCAGCCCCAGCATTTT
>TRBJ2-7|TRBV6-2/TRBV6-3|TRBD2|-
CASSYTRGRGTSGALSYEQYF
TGTGCCAGCAGTTATACTCGGGGCCGGGGGACTAGCGGGGCCCTCTCCTACGAGCAGTACTTC
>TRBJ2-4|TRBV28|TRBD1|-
CASSTTGGAAKNIQYF
TGTGCCAGCAGTACAACAGGGGGTGCGGCCAAAAACATTCAGTACTTC
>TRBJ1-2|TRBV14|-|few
CASSQAKRGGYTF
TGTGCCAGCAGCCAAGCAAAGAGAGGGGGCTACACCTTC
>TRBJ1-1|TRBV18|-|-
CASSPLQSMNTEAFF
TGTGCCAGCTCACCACTGCAGTCCATGAACACTGAAGCTTTCTTT
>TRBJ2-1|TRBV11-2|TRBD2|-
CATQQREGYGEQFF
TGTGCCACCCAGCAGCGGGAGGGGTATGGTGAGCAGTTCTTC
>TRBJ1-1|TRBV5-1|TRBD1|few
CASSLRGQGHTEAFF
TGCGCCAGCAGCTTGAGGGGACAGGGTCACACTGAAGCTTTCTTT
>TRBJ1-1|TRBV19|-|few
CASSIMFKSEAFF
TGTGCCAGTAGTATAATGTTTAAATCTGAAGCTTTCTTT
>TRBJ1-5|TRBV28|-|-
CASKRSRGRGQPQHF
TGTGCCAGCAAAAGGTCCAGGGGCAGAGGTCAGCCCCAGCATTTT
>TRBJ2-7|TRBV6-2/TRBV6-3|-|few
CASSYSKPPGTLNTYEQYF
TGTGCCAGCAGTTACTCGAAACCCCCCGGGACACTAAATACCTACGAGCAGTACTTC
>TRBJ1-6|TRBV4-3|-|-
CASSQDAGGNNSPLHF
TGCGCCAGCAGCCAAGATGCGGGAGGAAATAATTCACCCCTCCACTTT
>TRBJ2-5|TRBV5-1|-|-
CASSLGGGETQYF
TGCGCCAGCAGCTTGGGAGGGGGAGAGACCCAGTACTTC
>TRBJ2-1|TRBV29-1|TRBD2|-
CSARLGGGEQFF
TGCAGCGCCCGGCTGGGGGGGGGTGAGCAGTTCTTC
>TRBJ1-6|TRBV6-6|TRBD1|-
CASSYARTGGMSPLHF
TGTGCCAGCAGTTACGCGAGGACAGGGGGCATGTCACCCCTCCACTTT
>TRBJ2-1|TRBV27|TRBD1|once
CASRAPGQYYNEQFF
TGTGCCAGCAGAGCACCGGGACAGTACTACAATGAGCAGTTCTTC
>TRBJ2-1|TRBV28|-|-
CASSSPTSSYNEQFF
TGTGCCAGCAGTTCTCCAACTAGCTCCTACAATGAGCAGTTCTTC
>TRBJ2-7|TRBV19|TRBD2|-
CASSIYGGGLAGVAYEQYF
TGTGCCAGTAGTATATATGGAGGGGGACTAGCGGGAGTAGCCTACGAGCAGTACTTC
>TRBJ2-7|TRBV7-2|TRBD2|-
CASSLGLAGGEGEQYF
TGTGCCAGCAGCTTAGGGCTAGCGGGAGGTGAGGGCGAGCAGTACTTC
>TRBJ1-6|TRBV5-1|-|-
CASSLDSNNSPLHF
TGCGCCAGCAGCCTAGACAGTAATAATTCACCCCTCCACTTT
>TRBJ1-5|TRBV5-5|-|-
CASSLDGVNQPQHF
TGTGCCAGCAGCTTGGACGGGGTAAATCAGCCCCAGCATTTT
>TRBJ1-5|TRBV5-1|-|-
CASSLVGGAEAQHF
TGCGCCAGCAGCTTGGTTGGGGGGGCTGAGGCCCAGCATTTT
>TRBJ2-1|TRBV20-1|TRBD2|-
CSASVAGGLGNEQFF
TGCAGTGCTAGTGTAGCGGGAGGCTTGGGGAATGAGCAGTTCTTC
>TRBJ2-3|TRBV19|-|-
CASSPQALPGTDTQYF
TGTGCCAGTAGTCCCCAGGCACTTCCGGGCACAGATACGCAGTATTTT
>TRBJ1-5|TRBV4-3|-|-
CASSQDRHSNQPQHF
TGCGCCAGCAGCCAAGACAGACATAGCAATCAGCCCCAGCATTTT
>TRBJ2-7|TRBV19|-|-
CASSRSHGGYEQYF
TGTGCCAGTAGTCGGAGCCACGGAGGGTACGAGCAGTACTTC
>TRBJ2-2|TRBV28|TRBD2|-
CASRLGLANTGELFF
TGTGCCAGCAGACTAGGACTAGCGAACACCGGGGAGCTGTTTTTT
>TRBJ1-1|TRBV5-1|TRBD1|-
CASSLVGQGTEAFF
TGCGCCAGCAGCCTCGTGGGACAGGGAACTGAAGCTTTCTTT
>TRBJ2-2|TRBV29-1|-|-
CSVVHINTGELFF
TGCAGCGTCGTGCACATTAATACCGGGGAGCTGTTTTTT
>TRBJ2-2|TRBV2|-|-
CASSVMGSANTGELFF
TGTGCCAGCAGTGTGATGGGCAGTGCGAACACCGGGGAGCTGTTTTTT
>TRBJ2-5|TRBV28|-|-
CASSLGGVKKTQYF
TGTGCCAGCAGTTTAGGAGGGGTGAAGAAGACCCAGTACTTC
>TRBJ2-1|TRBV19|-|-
CASSIRLQNEQFF
TGTGCCAGTAGTATACGTCTCCAGAATGAGCAGTTCTTC
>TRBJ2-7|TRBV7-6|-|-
CASSLGAAGTTYEQYF
TGTGCCAGCAGCTTAGGGGCGGCAGGGACAACCTACGAGCAGTACTTC
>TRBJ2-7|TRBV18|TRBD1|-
CASSLTGGETYEQYF
TGTGCCAGCTCCTTGACAGGGGGTGAAACCTACGAGCAGTACTTC
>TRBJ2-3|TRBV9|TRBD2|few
CASSAISGTSTDTQYF
TGTGCCAGCAGCGCGATTAGCGGGACTAGCACAGATACGCAGTATTTT
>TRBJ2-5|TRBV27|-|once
CASRFGSQGGETQYF
TGTGCCAGCAGATTCGGGAGTCAAGGTGGAGAGACCCAGTACTTC
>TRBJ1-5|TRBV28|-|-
CASREVDQPQHF
TGTGCCAGCAGGGAGGTAGATCAGCCCCAGCATTTT
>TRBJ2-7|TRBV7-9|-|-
CASSLVVTSSYEQYF
TGTGCCAGCAGCTTAGTTGTCACCAGCTCCTACGAGCAGTACTTC